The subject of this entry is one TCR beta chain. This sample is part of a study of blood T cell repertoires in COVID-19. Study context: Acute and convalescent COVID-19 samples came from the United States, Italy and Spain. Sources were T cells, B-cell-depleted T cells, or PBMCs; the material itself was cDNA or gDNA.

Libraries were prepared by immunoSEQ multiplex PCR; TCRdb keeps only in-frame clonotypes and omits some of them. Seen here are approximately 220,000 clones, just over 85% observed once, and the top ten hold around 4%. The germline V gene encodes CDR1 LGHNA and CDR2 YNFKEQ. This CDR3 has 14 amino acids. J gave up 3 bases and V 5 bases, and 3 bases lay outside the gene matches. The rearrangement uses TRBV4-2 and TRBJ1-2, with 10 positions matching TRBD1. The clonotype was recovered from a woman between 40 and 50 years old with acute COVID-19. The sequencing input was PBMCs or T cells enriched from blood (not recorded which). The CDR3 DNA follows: TGTGCCAGCAGCTCGGACAGGGGGTACTATGGCTACACCTTC. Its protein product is CASSSDRGYYGYTF.